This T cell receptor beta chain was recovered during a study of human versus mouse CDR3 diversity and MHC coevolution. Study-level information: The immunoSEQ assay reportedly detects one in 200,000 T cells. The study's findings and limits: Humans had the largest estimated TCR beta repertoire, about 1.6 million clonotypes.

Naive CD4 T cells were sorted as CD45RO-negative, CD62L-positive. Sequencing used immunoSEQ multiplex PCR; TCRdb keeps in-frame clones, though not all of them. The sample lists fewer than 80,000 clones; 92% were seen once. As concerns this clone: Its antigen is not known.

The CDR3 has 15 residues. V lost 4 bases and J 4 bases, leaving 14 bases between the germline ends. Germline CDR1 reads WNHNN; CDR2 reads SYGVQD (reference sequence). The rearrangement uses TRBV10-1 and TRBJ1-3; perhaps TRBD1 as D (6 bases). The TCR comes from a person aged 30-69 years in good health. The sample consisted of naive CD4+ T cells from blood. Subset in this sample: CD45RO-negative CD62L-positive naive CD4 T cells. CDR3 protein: CASSVRGLGGNTIYF. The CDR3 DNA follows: TGCGCCAGCAGTGTCAGGGGTCTAGGCGGAAACACCATATATTTT.